This T cell receptor (beta chain) was found in a study of regulatory T cells in long-lasting Graves disease (dated by TCRdb to about 2021). In the study overall: Patients with newly diagnosed Graves' disease had been on antithyroid drugs for under 3 months. Persistent Graves' disease patients were compared with newly diagnosed Graves' disease patients by peripheral blood TCR sequencing and RNA sequencing. The study took place in China and was registered as a clinical trial. A total of 35 or so samples were covered by TCR sequencing, comprising approximately 13 persistent and 20 or so newly diagnosed Graves' disease patients. The research as a whole found: Patients with persistent disease shared more public clonotypes (around 2,700) than newly diagnosed patients did (more than 900). Only the TCR beta chain was sequenced and analyzed. Lower TCR Shannon entropy and fewer highly expanded clones were observed in persistent Graves' disease patients than in newly diagnosed patients, which suggested clonal expansion. TRBV28, TRBJ1-2 and TRBJ2-5 were preferentially used in persistent disease, while TRBV20-1 and TRBJ2-1 were favored in newly diagnosed disease. The authors acknowledged the small sample size as a limitation that may reduce accuracy. The study examined only peripheral blood because the primary lesion, thyroid tissue, could not be accessed.

The germline V gene (reference sequence) gives CDR1 as LGHDT and CDR2 as YNNKEL. Cut back by 1 base and 2 bases, the V and J ends lie 12 bases apart. The CDR3 runs 15 residues from the cysteine to the phenylalanine. Left in the record is the CDR3 DNA by itself, 45 bases read in frame from the first base. There are many counts of this clonotype. The clone's antigen remains unknown. No base quality information exists; no much larger clone differs at one position. The time point label, as the study defines it: newly diagnosed GD, antithyroid drugs for less than 3 months. For both TCR sequencing and RNA sequencing, RNA was extracted from PBMCs in TRIzol. Graves' disease was diagnosed according to American Thyroid Association guidelines. Patients were recruited from an endocrinology department in Xi'an, China. Each patient gave approximately 10 milliliters of peripheral blood, collected in an EDTA anticoagulant tube. PBMCs were isolated by Ficoll Paque Plus density gradient separation without further T cell sorting. RNA quality was checked with an Agilent 2100 Bioanalyzer and agarose gel, and concentration with a NanoDrop 2000.

The library was made by multiplex PCR. TCRdb names Illumina HiSeq 4000 as the instrument used. CDR3 regions were amplified by Arm-PCR with iRepertoire HTBI primers to construct TCR beta libraries. PCR products were gel purified before sequencing. Per the source publication's procedure: Across samples, 60 to 75 TRBV and 14 TRBJ segments were identified and used for gene usage analysis of CDR3 amino acid clonotypes. COPE and FqMerger were used to merge filtered high-quality paired reads into contigs. BLAST was used to align contigs to the IMGT TRBV, TRBD and TRBJ reference genes, and CDR3 was defined following IMGT. Highly expanded clones were defined as clonotypes with a frequency above 0.1%. Shannon entropy was used to measure repertoire diversity, and the Gini coefficient was used to measure V-J evenness. A clonotype found in more than one individual was treated as public. TCRdb reworked the public reads: Q25 trimming with fastp, MiXCR clone assembly, productive beta chains retained. CDR3 protein duplicates are merged, each entry listing the most common genes and DNA. The V and J calls were not made by the authors but by TCRdb's processing. Present in this sample are about 620,000 distinct CDR3 sequences, roughly 15% of which were seen just once. The ten largest clones represent approximately 18% of the sample.

These data are also associated with another study on T cells in Graves' hyperthyroidism and ophthalmopathy. The second source states: Stable Graves' hyperthyroidism was defined as no progression to ophthalmopathy during 18 months of follow-up. Hyperthyroidism patients were aged 18 to 65 years and newly diagnosed, with disease duration of less than 2 months. Any patient with an uncontrolled infection, another autoimmune disease, pregnancy or lactation was excluded. Diagnoses were based on clinical symptoms, serum thyroxine and TRAb, thyroid ultrasound and orbital computed tomography. The TCR CDR3 was subjected to a first round of RT-PCR using the HTBI primer set and the Qiagen OneStep RT-PCR kit. Most expanded thyroid clonotypes (frequency above 0.001) were also detected in blood, a finding suggesting that blood repertoires may reflect thyroid immune responses. In cross-validation, a model built on a 13 V-J signature told ophthalmopathy apart from stable hyperthyroidism with under 90% sensitivity and approximately 81% specificity, and in testing the same model reached 80%/75%. In validation, progression to ophthalmopathy was predicted by the model with about 70% sensitivity and 72.22% specificity, a median of about 6.4 months before onset. A discovery cohort of about a hundred patients, approximately 45 with Graves' ophthalmopathy and more than 55 with stable Graves' hyperthyroidism, was used to find distinguishing TCR V-J signatures. An independent validation cohort of about 19 hyperthyroidism patients and about 16 patients who later progressed to ophthalmopathy tested prospective prediction of ophthalmopathy. The 85 to 100 discovery patients were divided at random into training and test sets in a 7:3 ratio. In roughly six Graves' hyperthyroidism patients, the study also compared T-cell repertoires from thyroid tissue with T-cell repertoires from blood. After blood sampling, hyperthyroidism patients were treated with methimazole at a starting dose of 30 mg daily, and ophthalmopathy patients were treated with high-dose intravenous methylprednisolone. A second multiplex PCR round built the libraries, followed by size selection and purification. Paired-end sequencing of the libraries was performed with 100 bp reads on an Illumina HiSeq2000. SOAPnuke was used to process the raw data, with reads discarded if the reads contained adapters or uncalled bases, had a mean Phred below 15, or lacked an exact constant-primer or identifier match. High-quality paired reads were merged using COPE v1.2.5, and each unique nucleotide sequence was defined as a clonotype. MiTCR v1.1 was used to align clonotypes to the IMGT TRBV, TRBD and TRBJ reference segments. Only V-J combinations with frequency above 0.0001, covering roughly 99% of repertoires, were analysed. The TCS score was defined as the ratio of F50 (clonal expansion) to E x V (chaos), calculated using BLOSUM62-based TCRdist between CDR3 peptides within each V-J. Welch's t-statistics and random forest reduced 500 to 650 V-J features to some 14, which were used in a naive Bayes classifier (R e1071). No statistical method was used to fix the sample size in advance, and group allocation was not hidden from the investigators. According to the paper, TCR Vbeta CDR3 sequencing was carried out on 120 to 150 peripheral blood samples, which came from fewer than 50 ophthalmopathy, about 75 hyperthyroidism and approximately 17 progressor patients.

The rearrangement combines TRBV3-1 with TRBJ2-7; the D match is possibly TRBD1 or TRBD2, with 7 bases aligned in each. This sequence originates from a woman in her twenties or thirties with Graves disease. Donor details come from another sample of the same person, matched by shared clones. This sample comprised peripheral blood mononuclear cells (PBMCs), obtained at new diagnosis, from a patient treated with antithyroid drugs. The DNA reads as follows: TGTGCCAGCAGCCAAGGGGACAGCGGGACCTACGAGCAGTACTTC. The translation is CASSQGDSGTYEQYF.